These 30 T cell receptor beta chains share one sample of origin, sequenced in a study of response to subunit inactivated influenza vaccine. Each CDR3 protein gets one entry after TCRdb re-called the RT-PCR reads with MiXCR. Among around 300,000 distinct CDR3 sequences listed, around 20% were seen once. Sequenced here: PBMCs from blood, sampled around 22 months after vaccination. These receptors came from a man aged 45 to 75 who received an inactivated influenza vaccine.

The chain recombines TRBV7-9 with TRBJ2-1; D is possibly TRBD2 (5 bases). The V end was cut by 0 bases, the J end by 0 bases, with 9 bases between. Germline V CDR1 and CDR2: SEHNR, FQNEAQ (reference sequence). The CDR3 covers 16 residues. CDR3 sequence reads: CASSLAGLSSYNEQFF. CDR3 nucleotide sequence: TGTGCCAGCAGCTTAGCAGGACTCAGCTCCTACAATGAGCAGTTCTTC.

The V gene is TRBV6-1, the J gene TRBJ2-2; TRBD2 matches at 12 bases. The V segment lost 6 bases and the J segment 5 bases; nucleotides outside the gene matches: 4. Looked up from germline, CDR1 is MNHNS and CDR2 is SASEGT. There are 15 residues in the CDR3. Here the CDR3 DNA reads TGTGCCAGCAGCAAACTAGCGGGGGGTACCGGGGAGCTGTTTTTT. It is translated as CASSKLAGGTGELFF.

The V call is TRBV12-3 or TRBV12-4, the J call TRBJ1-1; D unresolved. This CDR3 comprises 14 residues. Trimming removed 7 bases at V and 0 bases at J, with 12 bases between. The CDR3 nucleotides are TGTGCCAGCAACGTGAGAGGAATGAACACTGAAGCTTTCTTT. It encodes CASNVRGMNTEAFF.

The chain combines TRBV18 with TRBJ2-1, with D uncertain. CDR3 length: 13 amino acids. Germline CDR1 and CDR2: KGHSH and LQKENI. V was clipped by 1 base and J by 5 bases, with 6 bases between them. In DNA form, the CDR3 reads TGTGCCAGCTCACCACTTATTGACAATGAGCAGTTCTTC. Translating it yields CASSPLIDNEQFF.

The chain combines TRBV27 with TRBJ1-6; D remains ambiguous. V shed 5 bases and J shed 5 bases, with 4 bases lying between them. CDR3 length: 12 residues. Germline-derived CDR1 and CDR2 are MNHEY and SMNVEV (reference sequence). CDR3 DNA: TGTGCCAGCAGTCCCAATAATTCACCCCTCCACTTT. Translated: CASSPNNSPLHF.

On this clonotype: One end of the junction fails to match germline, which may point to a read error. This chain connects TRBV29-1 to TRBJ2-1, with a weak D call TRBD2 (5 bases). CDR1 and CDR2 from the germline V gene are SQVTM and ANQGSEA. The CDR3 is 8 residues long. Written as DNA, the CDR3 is TGCAGCGTTGATAATGGAGGCTTC. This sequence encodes CSVDNGGF.

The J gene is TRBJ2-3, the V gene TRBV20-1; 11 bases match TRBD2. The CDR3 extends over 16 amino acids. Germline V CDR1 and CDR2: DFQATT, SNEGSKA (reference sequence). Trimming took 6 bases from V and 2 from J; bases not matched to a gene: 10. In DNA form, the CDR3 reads TGCAGTGCCAAGGGGGCTAGCGGGGGGCCCACAGATACGCAGTATTTT. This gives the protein CSAKGASGGPTDTQYF.

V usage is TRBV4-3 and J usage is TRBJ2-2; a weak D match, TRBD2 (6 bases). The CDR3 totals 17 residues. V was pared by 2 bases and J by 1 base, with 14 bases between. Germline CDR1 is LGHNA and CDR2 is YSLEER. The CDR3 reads CASSQLTAGMNTGELFF. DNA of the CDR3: TGCGCCAGCAGCCAACTTACGGCGGGGATGAACACCGGGGAGCTGTTTTTT.

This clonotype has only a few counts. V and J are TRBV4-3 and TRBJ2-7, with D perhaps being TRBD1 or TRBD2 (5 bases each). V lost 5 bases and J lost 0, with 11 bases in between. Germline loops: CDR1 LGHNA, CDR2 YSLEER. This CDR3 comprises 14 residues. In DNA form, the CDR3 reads TGCGCCAGCAGCGCCGGGACGGCCTCCTACGAGCAGTACTTC. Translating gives CASSAGTASYEQYF.

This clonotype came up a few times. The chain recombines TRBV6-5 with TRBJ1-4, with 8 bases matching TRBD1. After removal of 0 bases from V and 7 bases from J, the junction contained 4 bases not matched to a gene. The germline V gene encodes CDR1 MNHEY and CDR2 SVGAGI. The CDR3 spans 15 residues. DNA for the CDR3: TGTGCCAGCAGTTACTCCCAGGGGGCGACTGAAAAACTGTTTTTT. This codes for CASSYSQGATEKLFF.

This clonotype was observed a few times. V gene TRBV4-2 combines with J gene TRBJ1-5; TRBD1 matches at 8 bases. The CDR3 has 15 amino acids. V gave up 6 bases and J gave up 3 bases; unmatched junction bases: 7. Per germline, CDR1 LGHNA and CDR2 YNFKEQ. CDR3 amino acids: CASSQIQGDNQPQHF. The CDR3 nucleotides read TGTGCCAGCAGTCAGATACAGGGGGACAATCAGCCCCAGCATTTT.

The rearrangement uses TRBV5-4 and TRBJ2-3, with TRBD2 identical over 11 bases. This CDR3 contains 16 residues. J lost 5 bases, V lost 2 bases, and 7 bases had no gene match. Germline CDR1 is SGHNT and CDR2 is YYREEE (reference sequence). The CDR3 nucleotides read TGTGCCAGCAGCTTTAGCGGGAGGGCCCGAGGAGATACGCAGTATTTT. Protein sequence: CASSFSGRARGDTQYF.

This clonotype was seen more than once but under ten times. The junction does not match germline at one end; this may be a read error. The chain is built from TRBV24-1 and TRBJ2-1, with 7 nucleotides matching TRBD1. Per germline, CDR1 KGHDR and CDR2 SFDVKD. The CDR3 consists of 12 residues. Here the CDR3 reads CATSDYGTAPIF. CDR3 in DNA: TGTGCCACCAGTGACTACGGGACAGCCCCGATCTTC.

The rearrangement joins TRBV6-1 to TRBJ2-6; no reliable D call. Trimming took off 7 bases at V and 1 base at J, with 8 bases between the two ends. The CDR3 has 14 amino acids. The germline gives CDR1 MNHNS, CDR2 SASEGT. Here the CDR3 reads CASTPASGANVLTF. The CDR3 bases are TGTGCCAGCACCCCAGCATCTGGGGCCAACGTCCTGACTTTC.

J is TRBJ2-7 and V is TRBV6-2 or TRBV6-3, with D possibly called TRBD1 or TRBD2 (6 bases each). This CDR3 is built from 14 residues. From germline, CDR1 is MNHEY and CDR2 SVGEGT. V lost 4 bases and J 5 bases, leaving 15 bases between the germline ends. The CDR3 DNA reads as TGTGCCAGCAGTTCCCTCGGGGGCCAGAACGAGCAGTACTTC. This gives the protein CASSSLGGQNEQYF.

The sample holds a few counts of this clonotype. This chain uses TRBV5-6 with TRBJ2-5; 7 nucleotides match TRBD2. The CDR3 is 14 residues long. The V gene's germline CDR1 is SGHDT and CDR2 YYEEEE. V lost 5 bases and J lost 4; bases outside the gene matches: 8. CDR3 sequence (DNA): TGTGCCAGCAGGAGCGGGACCTTGGTAGAGACCCAGTACTTC. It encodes CASRSGTLVETQYF.

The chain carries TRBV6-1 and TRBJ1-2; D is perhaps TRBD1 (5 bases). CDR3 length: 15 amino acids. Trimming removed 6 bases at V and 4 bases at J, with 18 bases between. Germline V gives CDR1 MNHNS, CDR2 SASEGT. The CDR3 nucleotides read TGTGCCAGCAGCTTGACCGCGACAGCACCCTATGGCTACACCTTC. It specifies CASSLTATAPYGYTF.

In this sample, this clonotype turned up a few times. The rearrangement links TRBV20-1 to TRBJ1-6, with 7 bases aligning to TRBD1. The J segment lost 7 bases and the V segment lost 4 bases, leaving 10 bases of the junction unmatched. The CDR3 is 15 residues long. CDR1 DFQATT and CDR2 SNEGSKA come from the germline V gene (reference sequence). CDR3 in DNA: TGCAGTGCTACTACAGGGGTAGGAGTCAATTCACCCCTCCACTTT. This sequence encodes CSATTGVGVNSPLHF.

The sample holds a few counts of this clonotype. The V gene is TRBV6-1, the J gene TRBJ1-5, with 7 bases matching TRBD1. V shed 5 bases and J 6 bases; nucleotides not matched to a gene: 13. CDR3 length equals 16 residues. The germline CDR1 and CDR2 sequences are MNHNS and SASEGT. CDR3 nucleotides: TGTGCCAGCAGTCCACTGACAGGGAGGGGTGGTCAGCCCCAGCATTTT. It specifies CASSPLTGRGGQPQHF.

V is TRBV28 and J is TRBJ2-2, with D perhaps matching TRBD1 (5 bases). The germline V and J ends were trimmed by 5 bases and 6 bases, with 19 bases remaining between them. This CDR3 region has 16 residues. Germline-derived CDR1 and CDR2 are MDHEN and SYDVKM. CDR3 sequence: CASSPHIGHLSGELFF. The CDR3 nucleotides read TGTGCCAGCAGTCCACACATAGGACACCTCTCCGGGGAGCTGTTTTTT.

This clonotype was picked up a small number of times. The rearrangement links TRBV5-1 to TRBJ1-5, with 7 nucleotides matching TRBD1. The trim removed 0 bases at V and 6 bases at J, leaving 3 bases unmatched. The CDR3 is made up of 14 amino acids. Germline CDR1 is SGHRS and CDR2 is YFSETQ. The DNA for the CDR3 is TGCGCCAGCAGCTTGGCCTCAGGGGGTCAGCCCCAGCATTTT. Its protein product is CASSLASGGQPQHF.

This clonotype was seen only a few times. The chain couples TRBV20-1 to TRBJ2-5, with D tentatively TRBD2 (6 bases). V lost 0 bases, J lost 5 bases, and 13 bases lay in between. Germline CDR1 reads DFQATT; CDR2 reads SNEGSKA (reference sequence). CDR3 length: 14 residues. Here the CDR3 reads CSAREAGTSETQYF. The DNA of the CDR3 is TGCAGTGCTAGAGAGGCGGGGACCTCTGAGACCCAGTACTTC.

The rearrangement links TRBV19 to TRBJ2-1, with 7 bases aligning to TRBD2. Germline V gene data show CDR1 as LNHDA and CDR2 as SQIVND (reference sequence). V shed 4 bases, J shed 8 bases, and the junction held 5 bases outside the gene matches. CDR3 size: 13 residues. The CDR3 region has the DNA TGTGCCAGTAGTACCCGACTAGCTGATGAGCAGTTCTTC. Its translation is CASSTRLADEQFF.

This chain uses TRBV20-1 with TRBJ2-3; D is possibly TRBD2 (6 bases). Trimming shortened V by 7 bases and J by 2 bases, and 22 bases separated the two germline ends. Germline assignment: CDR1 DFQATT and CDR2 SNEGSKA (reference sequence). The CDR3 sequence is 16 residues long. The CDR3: CSVKRGGTAFTDTQYF. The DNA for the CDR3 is TGCAGTGTCAAGAGGGGCGGGACCGCCTTCACAGATACGCAGTATTTT.

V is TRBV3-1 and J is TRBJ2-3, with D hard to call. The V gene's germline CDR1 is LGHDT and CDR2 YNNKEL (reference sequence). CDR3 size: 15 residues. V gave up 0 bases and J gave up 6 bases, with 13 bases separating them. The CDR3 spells CASSQDPRSEDTQYF. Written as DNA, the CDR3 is TGTGCCAGCAGCCAAGATCCAAGGTCGGAGGATACGCAGTATTTT.

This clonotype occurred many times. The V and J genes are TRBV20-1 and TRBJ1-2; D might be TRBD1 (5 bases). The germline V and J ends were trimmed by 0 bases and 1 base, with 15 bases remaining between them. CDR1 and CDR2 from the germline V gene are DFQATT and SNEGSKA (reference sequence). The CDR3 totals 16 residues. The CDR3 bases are TGCAGTGCTAGAGATAGTGGGGCCATCATTAACTATGGCTACACCTTC. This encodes CSARDSGAIINYGYTF.

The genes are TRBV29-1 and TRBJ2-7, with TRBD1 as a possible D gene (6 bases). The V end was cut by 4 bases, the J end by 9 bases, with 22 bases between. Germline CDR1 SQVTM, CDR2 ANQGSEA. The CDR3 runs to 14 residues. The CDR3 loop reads CSVVWTDPYVGQYF. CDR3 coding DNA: TGCAGCGTTGTATGGACAGACCCTTACGTTGGGCAGTACTTC.

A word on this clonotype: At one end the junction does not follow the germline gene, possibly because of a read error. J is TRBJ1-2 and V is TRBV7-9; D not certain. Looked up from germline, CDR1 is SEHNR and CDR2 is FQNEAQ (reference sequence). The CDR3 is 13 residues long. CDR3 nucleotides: TGTGCCAGCAGCCAAGCGTCCAACGCATATCGAGCCTTC. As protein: CASSQASNAYRAF. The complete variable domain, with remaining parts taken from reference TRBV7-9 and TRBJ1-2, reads DTGVSQNPRHKITKRGQNVTFRCDPISEHNRLYWYRQTLGQGPEFLTYFQNEAQLEKSRLLSDRFSAERPKGSFSTLEIQRTEQGDSAMYLCASSQASNAYRAFGSGTRLTVV.

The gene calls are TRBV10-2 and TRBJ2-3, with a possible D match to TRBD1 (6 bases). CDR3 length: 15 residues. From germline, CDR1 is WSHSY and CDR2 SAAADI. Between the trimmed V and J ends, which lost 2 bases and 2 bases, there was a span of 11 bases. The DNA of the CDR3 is TGCGCCAGCAGTGAGGGGACAACCATCACAGATACGCAGTATTTT. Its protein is CASSEGTTITDTQYF.

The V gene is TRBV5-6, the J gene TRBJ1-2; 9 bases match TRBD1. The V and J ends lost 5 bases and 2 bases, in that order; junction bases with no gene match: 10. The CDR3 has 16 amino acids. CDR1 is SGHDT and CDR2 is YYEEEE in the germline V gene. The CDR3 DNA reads TGTGCCAGCAGTCAACCTTGGGACAGGGTAAACTATGGCTACACCTTC. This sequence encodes CASSQPWDRVNYGYTF. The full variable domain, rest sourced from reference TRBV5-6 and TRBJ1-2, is DAGVTQSPTHLIKTRGQQVTLRCSPKSGHDTVSWYQQALGQGPQFIFQYYEEEERQRGNFPDRFSGHQFPNYSSELNVNALLLGDSALYLCASSQPWDRVNYGYTFGSGTRLTVV.